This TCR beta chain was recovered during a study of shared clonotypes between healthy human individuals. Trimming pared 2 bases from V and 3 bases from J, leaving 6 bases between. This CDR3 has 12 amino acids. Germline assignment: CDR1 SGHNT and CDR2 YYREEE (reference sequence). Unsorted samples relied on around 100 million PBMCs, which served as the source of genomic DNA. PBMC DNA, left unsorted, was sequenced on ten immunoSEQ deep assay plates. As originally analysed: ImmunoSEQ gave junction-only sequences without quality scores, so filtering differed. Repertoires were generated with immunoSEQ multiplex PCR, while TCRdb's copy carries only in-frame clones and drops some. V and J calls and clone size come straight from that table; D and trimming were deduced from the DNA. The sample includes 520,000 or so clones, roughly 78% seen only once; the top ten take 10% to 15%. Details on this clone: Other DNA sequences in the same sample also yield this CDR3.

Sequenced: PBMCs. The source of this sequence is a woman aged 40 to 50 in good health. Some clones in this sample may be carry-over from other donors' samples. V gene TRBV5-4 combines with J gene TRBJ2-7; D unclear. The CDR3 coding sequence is TGTGCCAGCAGCTTCTCCGGCTACGAGCAGTACTTC. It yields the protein CASSFSGYEQYF.